This T cell receptor beta chain appears in the sequencing data of a study of T cells after yellow fever vaccination (dated by TCRdb to about 2019). As for the study more broadly: Staining for CD3, CD45RA, CCR7 and CD95 was used to sort memory subsets (EM, EMRA, CM and Tscm) on a BD FACS Aria III. To follow T-cell clones before and after primary and booster YFV17D yellow fever vaccination, bulk TCR alpha and beta repertoires were sequenced over time. Memory subsets were sorted on days 0, 15 and 45 and at 18 months following primary vaccination, and on days 0, 15 and 45 following the 30-year booster. Libraries from fractions with low cell numbers were prepared with the SMART-Seq v4 Ultra Low Input RNA kit. Blood samples were taken at several timepoints before and after primary and secondary immunization, and bulk PBMC replicates and cell subsets were isolated. Two healthy male donors, one aged 18 to 30 and one aged 30 to 39 years, were included in the cohort. The full study reports these points: A small fraction of clonotypes showed up in both the CD4 and CD8 compartments, probably as a result of convergent recombination. After the booster, most clones that had expanded after primary vaccination were detected again (around 96% of CD4 and roughly 86% of CD8), suggesting broad maintenance of memory. The study included only a couple of donors, which limits how far the findings can be generalized. FACS-sorted repertoires could contain abundant contaminating clonotypes from the bulk population, so computational filtering was required. On day 0, almost all vaccine-responding clonotypes were found to be below detection in the sorted memory subsets. Compared with the primary T-cell response, the secondary T-cell response was weaker but faster, peaking on day 5 rather than day 15.

This clonotype appeared many times. Qualities for individual bases were not recorded, and no much larger clone is one base off. The CDR3 contains 15 residues, cysteine and phenylalanine counted. CDR3 DNA is the only sequence kept; it has 45 bases, read in frame from the first base. V ends up 3 bases short and J 10 bases short, with an unmatched junction base count of 12. Taken from the germline V gene, the CDR1 and CDR2 loops are SGHRS and YFSETQ. Reading the label with the study, this specimen's treatment or condition is: live attenuated yellow fever vaccine strain. A standard Ficoll-Paque protocol was used to isolate PBMCs from peripheral blood. For sorted memory subsets, RNA extraction was done with the RNeasy Micro Kit. These reads were obtained on an Illumina NovaSeq 6000. TCR cDNA was made using 5'RACE template switching, a step that added a universal primer site and unique molecular identifiers. Priming of cDNA synthesis was performed from both the TCR alpha and TCR beta constant segments. Two PCR steps were used to amplify libraries, with sample barcodes and sequencing adapters being added in the second step. Sequencing of libraries was done on Illumina HiSeq 2500 (2x100 bp) or NovaSeq (2x150 bp). Concerning the study's data processing: Demultiplexing of reads and collapsing into UMI consensus sequences were performed with MIGEC, and V(D)J alignment was carried out with MiXCR. Vaccine-responding clonotypes were identified with edgeR using replicate PBMC samples, with FDR below 0.01 and a log2 fold change above 5 up to day 15 being required. CD4 or CD8 identity was assigned to each bulk clonotype according to whether the clonotype was present at higher abundance in the sequenced CD4 repertoire or the sequenced CD8 repertoire. To estimate the distribution of each clone across memory phenotypes, clonotype frequencies in memory subsets were weighted by FACS-sorted cell numbers. In-frame beta chains were kept once TCRdb had trimmed the public reads at Q25 with fastp and called clones with MiXCR. CDR3 protein sequences are deduplicated, and each keeps its most common genes and DNA. Here the V and J calls rest on TCRdb's processing, not on the authors' analysis. In all, the sample holds roughly 15,000 distinct CDR3 sequences, and more than 7% of those were seen once. The leading ten clones occupy 1.6% of the sample.

This clonotype originated in a man between 18 and 35 years old who received the YFV17D yellow fever vaccine. The chain couples TRBV5-1 to TRBJ2-3, with TRBD1 identical over 9 junction bases. The sample consisted of PBMCs, either bulk or a sorted T-cell subset (CD4+, CD8+, memory, or dextramer-sorted; not recorded which), taken on the day of the yellow fever booster vaccination. This receptor has the CDR3 CASSWLPGQGKAQYF. Here is the DNA: TGCGCCAGCAGCTGGCTTCCGGGACAGGGAAAAGCGCAGTATTTT.